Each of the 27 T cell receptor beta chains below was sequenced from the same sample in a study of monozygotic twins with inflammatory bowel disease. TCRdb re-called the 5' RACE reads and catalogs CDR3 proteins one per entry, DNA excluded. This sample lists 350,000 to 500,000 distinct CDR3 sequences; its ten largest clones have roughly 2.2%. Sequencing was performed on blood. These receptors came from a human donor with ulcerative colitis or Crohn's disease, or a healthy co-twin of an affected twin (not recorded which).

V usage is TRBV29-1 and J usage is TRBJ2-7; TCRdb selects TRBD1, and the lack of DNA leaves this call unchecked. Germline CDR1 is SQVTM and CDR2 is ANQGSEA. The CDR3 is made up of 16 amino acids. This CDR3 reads CSVETVIPGQDVGQYF.

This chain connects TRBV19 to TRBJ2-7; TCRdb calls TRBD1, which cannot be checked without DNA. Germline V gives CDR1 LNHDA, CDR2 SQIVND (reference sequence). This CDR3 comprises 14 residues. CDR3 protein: CASSGTGDSYEQYF.

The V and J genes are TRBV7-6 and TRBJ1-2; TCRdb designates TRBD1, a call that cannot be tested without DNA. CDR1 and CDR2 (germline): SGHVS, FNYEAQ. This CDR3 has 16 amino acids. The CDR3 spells CASSSGLRDRGSGYTF. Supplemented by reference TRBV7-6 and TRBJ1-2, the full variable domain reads GAGVSQSPRYKVTKRGQDVALRCDPISGHVSLYWYRQALGQGPEFLTYFNYEAQQDKSGLPNDRFSAERPEGSISTLTIQRTEQRDSAMYRCASSSGLRDRGSGYTFGSGTRLTVV.

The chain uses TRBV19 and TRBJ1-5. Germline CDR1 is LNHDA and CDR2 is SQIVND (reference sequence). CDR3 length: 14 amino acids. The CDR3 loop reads CASSIPSSNQPQHF. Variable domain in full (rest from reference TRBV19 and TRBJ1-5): DGGITQSPKYLFRKEGQNVTLSCEQNLNHDAMYWYRQDPGQGLRLIYYSQIVNDFQKGDIAEGYSVSREKKESFPLTVTSAQKNPTAFYLCASSIPSSNQPQHFGDGTRLSIL.

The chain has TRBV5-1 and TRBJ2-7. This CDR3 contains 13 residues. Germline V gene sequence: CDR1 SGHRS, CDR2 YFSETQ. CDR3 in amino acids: CASSWGESPRQYF. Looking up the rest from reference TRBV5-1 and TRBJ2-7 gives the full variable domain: KAGVTQTPRYLIKTRGQQVTLSCSPISGHRSVSWYQQTPGQGLQFLFEYFSETQRNKGNFPGRFSGRQFSNSRSEMNVSTLELGDSALYLCASSWGESPRQYFGPGTRLTVT.

The CDR3 is CASSSGPPALYEQYF. The chain employs TRBV7-2 and TRBJ2-7; the D gene TCRdb calls, TRBD1, cannot be checked with no DNA. This CDR3 contains 15 residues. Germline values: CDR1 SGHTA, CDR2 FQGNSA.

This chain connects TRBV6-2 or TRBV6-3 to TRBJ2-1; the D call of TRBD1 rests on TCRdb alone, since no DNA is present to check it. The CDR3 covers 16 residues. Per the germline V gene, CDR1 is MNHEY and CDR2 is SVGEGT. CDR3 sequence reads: CASSTARAGFYNEQFF.

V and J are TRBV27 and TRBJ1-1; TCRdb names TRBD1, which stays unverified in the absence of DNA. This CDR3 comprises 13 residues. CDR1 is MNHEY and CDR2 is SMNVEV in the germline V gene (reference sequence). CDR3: CASRDGWGTDAFF.

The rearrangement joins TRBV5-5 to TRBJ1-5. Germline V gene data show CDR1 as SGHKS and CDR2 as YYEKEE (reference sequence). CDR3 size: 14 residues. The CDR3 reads CASSLGQVYQPQHF.

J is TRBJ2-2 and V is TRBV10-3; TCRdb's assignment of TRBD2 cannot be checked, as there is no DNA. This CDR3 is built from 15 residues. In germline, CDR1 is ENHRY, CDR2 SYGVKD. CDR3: CAISDWTSGTGELFF.

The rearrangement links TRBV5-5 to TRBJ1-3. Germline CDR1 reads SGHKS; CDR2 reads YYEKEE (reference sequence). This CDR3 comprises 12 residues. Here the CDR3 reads CASSRYGNTIYF.

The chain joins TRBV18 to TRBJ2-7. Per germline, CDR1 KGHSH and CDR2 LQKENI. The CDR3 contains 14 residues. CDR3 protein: CASSPPGGFYEQYF.

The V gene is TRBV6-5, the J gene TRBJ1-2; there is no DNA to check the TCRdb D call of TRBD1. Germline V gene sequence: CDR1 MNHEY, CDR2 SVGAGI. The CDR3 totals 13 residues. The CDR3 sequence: CASSYQGRGGYTF.

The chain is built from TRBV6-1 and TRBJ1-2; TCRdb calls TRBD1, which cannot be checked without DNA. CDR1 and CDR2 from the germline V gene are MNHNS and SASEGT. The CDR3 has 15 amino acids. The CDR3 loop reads CASSPGTPGISGYTF.

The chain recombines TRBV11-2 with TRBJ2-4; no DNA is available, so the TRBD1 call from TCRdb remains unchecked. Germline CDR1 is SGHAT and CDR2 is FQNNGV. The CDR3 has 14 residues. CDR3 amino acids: CASSFAAGVNIQYF.

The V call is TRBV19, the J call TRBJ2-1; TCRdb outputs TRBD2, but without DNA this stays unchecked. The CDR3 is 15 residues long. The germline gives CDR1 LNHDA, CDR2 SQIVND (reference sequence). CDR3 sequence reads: CASSRIAGPYNEQFF.

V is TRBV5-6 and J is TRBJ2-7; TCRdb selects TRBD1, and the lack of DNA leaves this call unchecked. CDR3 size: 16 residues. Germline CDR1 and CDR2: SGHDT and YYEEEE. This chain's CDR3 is CASSFPRTGISYEQYF.

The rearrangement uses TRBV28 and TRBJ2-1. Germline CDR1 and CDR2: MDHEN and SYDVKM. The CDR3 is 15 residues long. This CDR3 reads CASSLGGGAYNEHFF.

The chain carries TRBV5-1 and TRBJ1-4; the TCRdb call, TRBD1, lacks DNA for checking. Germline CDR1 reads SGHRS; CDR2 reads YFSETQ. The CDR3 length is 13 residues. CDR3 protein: CASSLAGTEKLFF.

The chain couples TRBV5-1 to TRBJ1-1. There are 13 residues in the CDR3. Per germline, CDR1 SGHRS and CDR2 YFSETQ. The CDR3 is CASSLVGHTEAFF. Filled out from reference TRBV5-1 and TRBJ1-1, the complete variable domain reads KAGVTQTPRYLIKTRGQQVTLSCSPISGHRSVSWYQQTPGQGLQFLFEYFSETQRNKGNFPGRFSGRQFSNSRSEMNVSTLELGDSALYLCASSLVGHTEAFFGQGTRLTVV.

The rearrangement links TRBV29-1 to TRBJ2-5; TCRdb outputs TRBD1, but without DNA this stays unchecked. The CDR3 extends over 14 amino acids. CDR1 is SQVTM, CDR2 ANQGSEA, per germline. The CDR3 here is CSVEDTGGQETQYF.

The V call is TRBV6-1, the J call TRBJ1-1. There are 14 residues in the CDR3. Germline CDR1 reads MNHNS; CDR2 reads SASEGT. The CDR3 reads CASSAENMNTEAFF.

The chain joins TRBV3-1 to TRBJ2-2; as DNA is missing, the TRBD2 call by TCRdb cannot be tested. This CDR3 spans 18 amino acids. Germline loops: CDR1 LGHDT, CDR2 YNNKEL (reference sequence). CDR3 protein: CASSQDWFGLGNTGELFF.

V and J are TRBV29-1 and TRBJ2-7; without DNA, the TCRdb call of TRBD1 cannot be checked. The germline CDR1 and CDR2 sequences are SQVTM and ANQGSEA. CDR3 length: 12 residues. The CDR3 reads CSVGRGSDEQYF.

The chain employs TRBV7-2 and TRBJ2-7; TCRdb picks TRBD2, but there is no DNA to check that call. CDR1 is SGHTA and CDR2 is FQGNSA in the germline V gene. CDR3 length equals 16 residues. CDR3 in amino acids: CASSRLLAGASYEQYF.

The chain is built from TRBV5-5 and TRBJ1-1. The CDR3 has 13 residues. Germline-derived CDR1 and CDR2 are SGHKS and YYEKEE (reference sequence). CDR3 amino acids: CASSPYANTEAFF.

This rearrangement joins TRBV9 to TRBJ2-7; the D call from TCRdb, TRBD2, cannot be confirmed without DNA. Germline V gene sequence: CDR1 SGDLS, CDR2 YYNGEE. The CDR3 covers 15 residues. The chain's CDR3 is CASSVGSGGPYEQYF.